The 21 T cell receptor beta chains below all came from one sample that was sequenced in a study of T-cell memory formation after mild COVID-19. TCRdb called the 5' RACE reads again in MiXCR, with one record for every CDR3 protein. The sample carries 280,000 or so distinct CDR3 sequences, roughly 8.2% recorded once. The sample taken for sequencing was PBMCs or a T cell subset sorted from them (not recorded which). The receptors derive from a young man who had mild COVID-19 (a few samples of this study predate the infection). Cell type and time point are not known.

The chain has TRBV29-1 and TRBJ2-1; D is unresolved. The CDR3 loop spans 14 amino acids. V shed 4 bases and J shed 6 bases, with 16 bases lying between them. Germline V gives CDR1 SQVTM, CDR2 ANQGSEA. CDR3 in DNA: TGCAGCGTTGTTTGGTTCACCGTTATCAATGAGCAGTTCTTC. Its protein product is CSVVWFTVINEQFF.

This clonotype appeared a few times. The V and J genes are TRBV4-1 and TRBJ2-2, with D possibly TRBD1 on 6 matching bases. The germline CDR1 and CDR2 sequences are MGHRA and YSYEKL. V lost 3 bases and J lost 4, with 15 bases in between. The CDR3 runs 16 residues. The CDR3 loop reads CASSQVGQRSTGELFF. CDR3 in DNA: TGCGCCAGCAGCCAGGTTGGACAGCGATCCACCGGGGAGCTGTTTTTT.

This sequence joins TRBV5-1 and TRBJ2-1, with TRBD2 matching over 14 bases. The V segment lost 3 bases and the J segment 4 bases; nucleotides outside the gene matches: 6. The CDR3 is 17 amino acids. Germline V gene data show CDR1 as SGHRS and CDR2 as YFSETQ. CDR3 sequence: CASSSGLAGGWYNEQFF. The CDR3 nucleotides are TGCGCCAGCAGCTCCGGACTAGCGGGGGGATGGTACAATGAGCAGTTCTTC.

This clonotype has ten or more counts. The genes are TRBV4-3 and TRBJ1-5, with D tentatively TRBD1 (6 bases). The CDR3 covers 15 residues. Between the trimmed V and J ends, which lost 0 bases and 7 bases, there was a span of 13 bases. Germline lookup yields CDR1 LGHNA and CDR2 YSLEER. For the CDR3, the DNA is TGCGCCAGCAGCCAAGATGGGCAGGGGCCCCAGCCCCAGCATTTT. It codes for CASSQDGQGPQPQHF.

There are a few counts of this clonotype. A much larger clonotype is one base distant, so this may be a read error. The CDR3 does not close with the conserved phenylalanine or tryptophan, likely indicating a read error. The chain uses TRBV7-2 and TRBJ1-2; possibly TRBD1 for D (5 bases). Germline assignment: CDR1 SGHTA and CDR2 FQGNSA. The CDR3 contains 13 residues. Trimming stripped 3 bases from V and 8 bases from J, with 13 bases between. As DNA, the CDR3 is TGTGCCAGCAGCTTCAACGATCAGGGCGGCTACACCGTC. Its translation is CASSFNDQGGYTV.

This clonotype was picked up one time. A much larger clone lies a single base off, so this may be a read error. The rearrangement links TRBV6-2 or TRBV6-3 to TRBJ1-1, with 8 positions matching TRBD1. CDR3 length: 12 residues. Germline V gives CDR1 MNHEY, CDR2 SVGEGT. The DNA for the CDR3 is TGTGCCAGTCGACAGGGGAACACTAAAGCTTTCTTT. Its protein product is CASRQGNTKAFF.

This clonotype has a count of ten or more. The chain links TRBV5-5 to TRBJ2-3, with D possibly being TRBD1 (6 bases). Germline V gene sequence: CDR1 SGHKS, CDR2 YYEKEE (reference sequence). Trimming shortened V by 2 bases and J by 5 bases, and 9 bases separated the two germline ends. There are 13 residues in the CDR3. The CDR3 reads CASSLQGEDTQYF. The CDR3 coding sequence is TGTGCCAGCAGCTTACAGGGAGAAGATACGCAGTATTTT.

J is TRBJ2-2 and V is TRBV7-3; D possibly corresponds to TRBD2 (5 bases). The length of the CDR3 is 11 residues. Looked up from germline, CDR1 is SGHTA and CDR2 is FQGTGA. Trimming took off 8 bases at V and 7 bases at J, with 8 bases between the two ends. CDR3 sequence: CASGGGGELFF. The CDR3 coding sequence is TGTGCCAGCGGCGGAGGCGGGGAGCTGTTTTTT.

This chain joins TRBV4-1 and TRBJ1-5, with 9 bases identical to TRBD1. Germline V gives CDR1 MGHRA, CDR2 YSYEKL. V shed 0 bases, J shed 4 bases, and the junction held 4 bases outside the gene matches. This CDR3 region has 16 residues. The chain's CDR3 is CASSQDWGQGNQPQHF. The CDR3 nucleotides read TGCGCCAGCAGCCAAGATTGGGGACAGGGTAATCAGCCCCAGCATTTT.

This clonotype was recorded at least ten times. The rearrangement uses TRBV4-1 and TRBJ2-1; D may correspond to TRBD1 or TRBD2 (6 bases each). The CDR3 length is 15 residues. Germline V lookup: CDR1 MGHRA, CDR2 YSYEKL. Trimming removed 0 bases from V and 8 bases from J, with 14 bases in between. CDR3 protein: CASSQEPWGAYEQFF. The CDR3 nucleotides are TGCGCCAGCAGCCAAGAGCCGTGGGGGGCCTATGAGCAGTTCTTC.

Ten or more counts support this clonotype. The rearrangement uses TRBV7-6 and TRBJ2-2; TRBD1 aligns across 8 bases. The CDR3 contains 17 residues. V was clipped by 7 bases and J by 1 base; unmatched bases: 11. Per germline, CDR1 SGHVS and CDR2 FNYEAQ. The CDR3 spells CASTVAAGTGNTGELFF. The CDR3 DNA follows: TGTGCCAGCACAGTTGCCGCCGGGACAGGGAACACCGGGGAGCTGTTTTTT.

This clonotype has only a few counts. The CDR3: CASSSRTGIGSETQYF. CDR3 in DNA: TGTGCCAGCAGTTCCCGGACGGGCATCGGCTCGGAGACCCAGTACTTC. V is TRBV6-5 and J is TRBJ2-5; D remains unclear. This CDR3 has 16 residues. Germline values: CDR1 MNHEY, CDR2 SVGAGI. Trimming removed 4 bases at V and 5 bases at J, with 20 bases between.

This chain links TRBV5-6 with TRBJ2-1; no clear D gene. Germline V gene data show CDR1 as SGHDT and CDR2 as YYEEEE. The CDR3 contains 13 residues. Trimming removed 3 bases from V and 3 bases from J, with 7 bases in between. The CDR3 region is CASSSGNYNEQFF. The CDR3 DNA sequence: TGTGCCAGCAGCTCGGGCAACTACAATGAGCAGTTCTTC.

The sample holds a few counts of this clonotype. The J gene is TRBJ2-3, the V gene TRBV5-1; the match to TRBD2 covers 8 bases. Germline V gives CDR1 SGHRS, CDR2 YFSETQ. Trimming took 7 bases from V and 3 from J; bases not matched to a gene: 13. CDR3 length: 16 residues. The CDR3 DNA is TGCGCCAGCGGCGAACAACGGGGGGGAGGGACAGATACGCAGTATTTT. Translation: CASGEQRGGGTDTQYF.

The CDR3 nucleotides read TGTGCCAGCATGTCCCGGGACAGGGTTTGGGAGCTGTTTTTT. It is translated as CASMSRDRVWELFF. J is TRBJ2-2 and V is TRBV12-3 or TRBV12-4; 9 positions agree with TRBD1. Trimming removed 7 bases from V and 9 bases from J; junction bases left unmatched: 9. The CDR3 is 14 amino acids.

This clonotype has a count of ten or more. The J gene is TRBJ1-1, the V gene TRBV7-2; D gene ambiguous. The CDR3 is 13 residues long. Trimming stripped 5 bases from V and 6 bases from J, with 13 bases between. The V gene's germline CDR1 is SGHTA and CDR2 FQGNSA. CDR3 residues: CASSPEAGAEAFF. CDR3 in DNA: TGTGCCAGCAGCCCGGAGGCCGGGGCTGAAGCTTTCTTT.

In its sample, this clonotype was seen a few times. The V gene is TRBV4-1, the J gene TRBJ2-3; D may be TRBD1 or TRBD2 (6 bases each). Per germline, CDR1 MGHRA and CDR2 YSYEKL. The CDR3 is made up of 13 amino acids. The ends were cut back, 6 bases at V and 3 bases at J, with 10 bases in the middle. CDR3 sequence (DNA): TGCGCCAGCAGAGGGGGGCTTACAGATACGCAGTATTTT. As protein: CASRGGLTDTQYF.

This clonotype showed up just a few times. The chain couples TRBV7-9 to TRBJ2-3; 9 nucleotides match TRBD2. The CDR3 loop spans 16 amino acids. The germline V gene has CDR1 SEHNR and CDR2 FQNEAQ (reference sequence). The trim removed 5 bases at V and 2 bases at J, leaving 8 bases unmatched. The CDR3 protein is CASSLLGLAFTDTQYF. The CDR3 nucleotides read TGTGCCAGCAGCCTCCTCGGACTAGCGTTCACAGATACGCAGTATTTT.

This clonotype was recorded only once. The rearrangement links TRBV20-1 to TRBJ2-1; D is undetermined. The CDR3 loop spans 13 amino acids. The germline CDR1 and CDR2 sequences are DFQATT and SNEGSKA (reference sequence). Between the trimmed V and J ends, which lost 5 bases and 2 bases, there was a span of 10 bases. CDR3 loop: CSAGRLPYNEQFF. The CDR3, as DNA: TGCAGTGCTGGAAGACTCCCCTACAATGAGCAGTTCTTC.

This clonotype was counted a few times. The genes are TRBV11-3 and TRBJ2-7; D ambiguous. This CDR3 spans 15 amino acids. Trimming took off 0 bases at V and 3 bases at J, with 12 bases between the two ends. Germline CDR1 SGHNT, CDR2 YENEEA. The CDR3 DNA reads TGTGCCAGCAGCTTAGATGTTGCCCCGTACTACGAGCAGTACTTC. The encoded protein is CASSLDVAPYYEQYF.

This clonotype was observed at least ten times. CDR3 amino acids: CATTGERTDTQYF. The DNA of the CDR3 is TGTGCCACGACAGGGGAGAGGACAGATACGCAGTATTTT. V is TRBV10-3 and J is TRBJ2-3, with 8 bases that match TRBD1. Per germline, CDR1 ENHRY and CDR2 SYGVKD. The J segment lost 3 bases and the V segment lost 10 bases, leaving 6 bases of the junction unmatched. This CDR3 has 13 amino acids.